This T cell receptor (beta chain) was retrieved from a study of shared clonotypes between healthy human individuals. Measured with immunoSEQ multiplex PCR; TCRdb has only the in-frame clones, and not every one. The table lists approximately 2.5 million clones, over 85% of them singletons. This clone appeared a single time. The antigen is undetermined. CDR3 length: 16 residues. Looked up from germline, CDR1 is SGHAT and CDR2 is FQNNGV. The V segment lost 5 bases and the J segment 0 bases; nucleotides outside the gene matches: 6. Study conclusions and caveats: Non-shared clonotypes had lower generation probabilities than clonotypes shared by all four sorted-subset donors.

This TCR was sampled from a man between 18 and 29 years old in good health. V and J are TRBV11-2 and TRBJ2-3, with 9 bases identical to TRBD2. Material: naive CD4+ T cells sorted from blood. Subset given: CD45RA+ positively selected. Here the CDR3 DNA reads TGTGCCAGCAGCCCGCTAGCGGGGCCAAGCACAGATACGCAGTATTTT. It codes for CASSPLAGPSTDTQYF.